The 26 T cell receptor beta chains given below trace back to one sample, sequenced in a study of cytomegalovirus exposure and HLA in healthy donors. TCRdb's copy holds only in-frame clones and misses some; the assay was immunoSEQ multiplex PCR. The sample has about 270,000 clones; just over 85% are singletons. The material sequenced was PBMCs. Every receptor here comes from a woman between 18 and 29 years old in good health and CMV-seronegative.

This chain joins TRBV18 and TRBJ2-4, with a possible D match to TRBD1 (7 bases). The CDR3 is made up of 12 amino acids. Trimming removed 4 bases from V and 9 bases from J, with 10 bases in between. Germline CDR1 is KGHSH and CDR2 is LQKENI. The CDR3 bases are TGTGCCAGCTCACGACAGGGAGGCATTCAGTACTTC. Translating gives CASSRQGGIQYF.

The rearrangement uses TRBV2 and TRBJ2-7; D unclear. The CDR3 extends over 11 amino acids. The V gene lost 4 bases and the J gene lost 10 bases, with 11 bases spanning the gap. Germline-derived CDR1 and CDR2 are SNHLY and FYNNEI. The CDR3 sequence is CASSAATEQYF. The CDR3, as DNA: TGTGCCAGCAGTGCAGCCACAGAACAGTACTTC. Variable domain in full (rest from reference TRBV2 and TRBJ2-7): EPEVTQTPSHQVTQMGQEVILRCVPISNHLYFYWYRQILGQKVEFLVSFYNNEISEKSEIFDDQFSVERPDGSNFTLKIRSTKLEDSAMYFCASSAATEQYFGPGTRLTVT.

The chain has TRBV28 and TRBJ2-7; 7 nucleotides line up with TRBD2. The CDR3 sequence is 15 residues long. Trimming removed 6 bases from V and 2 bases from J; junction bases left unmatched: 10. CDR1 is MDHEN and CDR2 is SYDVKM in the germline V gene. The CDR3 nucleotides are TGTGCCAGCAGCCCCCCATCTAGCGGCCCCTACGAGCAGTACTTC. Translated, it gives CASSPPSSGPYEQYF.

This clone came up a few times. The V gene is TRBV4-3, the J gene TRBJ1-2; 8 bases are a match to TRBD1. Germline CDR1 LGHNA, CDR2 YSLEER. The CDR3 consists of 15 residues. J gave up 4 bases and V 0 bases, and 4 bases lay outside the gene matches. CDR3: CASSQETGVRYGYTF. For the CDR3, the DNA is TGCGCCAGCAGCCAAGAGACAGGGGTACGCTATGGCTACACCTTC.

J is TRBJ2-1 and V is TRBV6-5; the D gene is possibly TRBD1 (5 bases). The CDR3 is made up of 13 amino acids. Germline values: CDR1 MNHEY, CDR2 SVGAGI. Trimming stripped 2 bases from V and 4 bases from J, with 6 bases between. The CDR3: CASSYRGYNEQFF. The CDR3 nucleotides read TGTGCCAGCAGTTACAGGGGTTACAATGAGCAGTTCTTC.

This chain connects TRBV30 to TRBJ1-5; 11 bases line up with TRBD1. CDR1 GTSNPN and CDR2 SVGIG come from the germline V gene (reference sequence). V was clipped by 0 bases and J by 1 base; unmatched bases: 2. This CDR3 contains 16 residues. CDR3 nucleotides: TGTGCCTGGAGTGTAGGACAGGGGGCGAGCAATCAGCCCCAGCATTTT. It yields the protein CAWSVGQGASNQPQHF.

This clone was seen a handful of times. This chain connects TRBV6-4 to TRBJ2-1; 8 nucleotides match TRBD1. The V gene end was trimmed by 3 bases and the J gene end by 8 bases; junction bases not matched to a gene: 12. The CDR3 runs to 16 residues. Germline V CDR1 and CDR2: MRHNA, SNTAGT. The CDR3 spells CASSDSTGDGRDEQFF. CDR3 sequence (DNA): TGTGCCAGCAGTGATTCGACAGGGGATGGTAGGGATGAGCAGTTCTTC.

CDR3 protein: CASHSGSTYNEQFF. CDR3 in DNA: TGTGCCTCGCATAGCGGCAGCACCTACAATGAGCAGTTCTTC. The rearrangement joins TRBV30 to TRBJ2-1; possible D gene TRBD2, 6 bases. The CDR3 has 14 residues. The V gene lost 7 bases and the J gene lost 2 bases, with 15 bases spanning the gap. The germline V gene encodes CDR1 GTSNPN and CDR2 SVGIG (reference sequence).

On this clone: The junction departs from germline at one end; a sequencing error may be responsible. The CDR3 here is CAIIPYGQYF. CDR3 DNA: TGCGCCATCATCCCCTACGGGCAGTACTTC. The chain links TRBV10-2 to TRBJ2-7; unclear D gene. There are 10 residues in the CDR3. In germline, CDR1 is WSHSY, CDR2 SAAADI.

The rearrangement joins TRBV7-9 to TRBJ2-7; 8 positions match TRBD1. Germline assignment: CDR1 SEHNR and CDR2 FQNEAQ (reference sequence). CDR3 length: 15 amino acids. The J segment lost 2 bases and the V segment lost 5 bases, leaving 8 bases of the junction unmatched. The CDR3, as DNA: TGTGCCAGCAGCCCGCCCGGGACAGGAGCCTACGAGCAGTACTTC. This sequence encodes CASSPPGTGAYEQYF.

In its sample, this clone was seen a few times. The chain links TRBV5-4 to TRBJ1-2, with D maybe TRBD1 (6 bases). The CDR3 loop spans 14 amino acids. Germline V lookup: CDR1 SGHNT, CDR2 YYREEE (reference sequence). Trimming took off 0 bases at V and 6 bases at J, with 12 bases between the two ends. CDR3 region: CASSLVVEGDGYTF. CDR3 nucleotide sequence: TGTGCCAGCAGCTTGGTTGTTGAGGGGGATGGCTACACCTTC. Using reference TRBV5-4 and TRBJ1-2 for the parts outside the CDR3, the full variable domain is ETGVTQSPTHLIKTRGQQVTLRCSSQSGHNTVSWYQQALGQGPQFIFQYYREEENGRGNFPPRFSGLQFPNYSSELNVNALELDDSALYLCASSLVVEGDGYTFGSGTRLTVV.

The V call is TRBV5-6, the J call TRBJ2-7; the D is unclear. CDR3 length: 15 amino acids. Per the germline V gene, CDR1 is SGHDT and CDR2 is YYEEEE. V lost 0 bases and J 3 bases, leaving 13 bases between the germline ends. DNA for the CDR3: TGTGCCAGCAGCTTGGGTCCAGGTAGTATCTACGAGCAGTACTTC. It specifies CASSLGPGSIYEQYF.

The rearrangement links TRBV19 to TRBJ1-6, with D possibly being TRBD1 (5 bases). This CDR3 has 15 amino acids. The V end was cut by 0 bases, the J end by 7 bases, with 10 bases between. Per the germline V gene, CDR1 is LNHDA and CDR2 is SQIVND (reference sequence). The CDR3 nucleotides read TGTGCCAGTAGTATAGATCTGCAGGGAAATTCACCCCTCCACTTT. This encodes CASSIDLQGNSPLHF.

This clone was observed a single time. V gene TRBV28 combines with J gene TRBJ2-5; TRBD1 agrees at 8 bases. The CDR3 contains 14 residues. V lost 1 base and J lost 4; bases outside the gene matches: 2. Germline values: CDR1 MDHEN, CDR2 SYDVKM. The DNA for the CDR3 is TGTGCCAGCAGTTTATCAGGGGGCATAGAGACCCAGTACTTC. This gives the protein CASSLSGGIETQYF.

This chain connects TRBV5-1 to TRBJ1-1, with 7 bases that match TRBD1. The CDR3 covers 12 residues. Trimming took 3 bases from V and 7 from J; bases not matched to a gene: 3. Germline CDR1 reads SGHRS; CDR2 reads YFSETQ. The DNA for the CDR3 is TGCGCCAGCAGCTACCGACAGGGTGAAGCTTTCTTT. It is translated as CASSYRQGEAFF.

The V call is TRBV6-5, the J call TRBJ1-1; D ambiguous. Germline V gene sequence: CDR1 MNHEY, CDR2 SVGAGI. The CDR3 spans 13 residues. V gave up 6 bases and J gave up 0 bases, with 8 bases separating them. CDR3 region: CASSRYMNTEAFF. CDR3 nucleotides: TGTGCCAGCAGCCGCTATATGAACACTGAAGCTTTCTTT.

The chain carries TRBV11-1 and TRBJ1-4; D is uncertain. The CDR3 runs 15 residues. V was clipped by 2 bases and J by 5 bases, with 12 bases between them. The germline gives CDR1 SGHAT, CDR2 FQDESV (reference sequence). The CDR3 bases are TGTGCCAGCAGCTTAAGGCCGGCCGGGAATGAAAAACTGTTTTTT. It codes for CASSLRPAGNEKLFF.

The chain carries TRBV11-2 and TRBJ1-5; 8 bases agree with TRBD1. With 4 bases clipped from V and 5 bases from J, the junction kept 7 bases outside the gene matches. This CDR3 contains 15 residues. Germline values: CDR1 SGHAT, CDR2 FQNNGV. The CDR3 here is CASSSRAGGDQPQHF. DNA of the CDR3: TGTGCCAGCAGCTCACGGGCAGGGGGCGATCAGCCCCAGCATTTT.

The chain uses TRBV18 and TRBJ2-1; unclear D gene. The germline CDR1 and CDR2 sequences are KGHSH and LQKENI. This CDR3 is built from 13 residues. Trimming stripped 3 bases from V and 2 bases from J, with 5 bases between. The CDR3 region is CASSPVTYNEQFF. The DNA of the CDR3 is TGTGCCAGCTCACCCGTAACCTACAATGAGCAGTTCTTC.

The chain recombines TRBV6-5 with TRBJ2-1; 8 bases line up with TRBD2. CDR3 size: 15 residues. V shed 5 bases and J 8 bases; nucleotides not matched to a gene: 11. Germline V gene lookup returns CDR1 MNHEY and CDR2 SVGAGI. The CDR3 region is CASSPSGGIIYEQFF. For the CDR3, the DNA is TGTGCCAGCAGTCCCAGCGGGGGCATAATCTATGAGCAGTTCTTC.

The J gene is TRBJ1-1, the V gene TRBV29-1, with 7 bases lining up with TRBD1. The CDR3 has 12 residues. Germline trimming cut 7 bases from V and 5 bases from J; bases unmatched to any gene: 7. CDR1 is SQVTM, CDR2 ANQGSEA, per germline. The CDR3 loop is CSGRQGGTEAFF. The DNA of the CDR3 is TGCAGCGGCCGACAGGGCGGTACTGAAGCTTTCTTT.

This clone was counted between two and nine times. V and J are TRBV7-9 and TRBJ2-7; D uncertain. The CDR3 is made up of 14 amino acids. Germline V CDR1 and CDR2: SEHNR, FQNEAQ (reference sequence). Trimming took off 5 bases at V and 2 bases at J, with 13 bases between the two ends. As DNA, the CDR3 is TGTGCCAGCAGCCGTCAGATTGCAACCTACGAGCAGTACTTC. This encodes CASSRQIATYEQYF.

This clone was seen more than once but under ten times. V usage is TRBV11-3 and J usage is TRBJ2-7; TRBD1 aligns across 10 bases. Germline CDR1 reads SGHNT; CDR2 reads YENEEA. The CDR3 extends over 12 amino acids. After removal of 10 bases from V and 7 bases from J, the junction contained 7 bases not matched to a gene. The CDR3 sequence is CATRDRGGEQYF. CDR3 coding DNA: TGTGCCACCAGGGACAGGGGAGGAGAGCAGTACTTC.

This chain links TRBV19 with TRBJ2-1, with 10 bases aligning to TRBD1. The trim removed 9 bases at V and 4 bases at J, leaving 9 bases unmatched. This CDR3 has 15 residues. Germline V CDR1 and CDR2: LNHDA, SQIVND (reference sequence). The CDR3 loop reads CASRTRDRGYNEQFF. In nucleotides, the CDR3 is TGTGCCAGCAGAACCCGGGACAGGGGTTACAATGAGCAGTTCTTC.

This clone was detected only once. The chain links TRBV30 to TRBJ1-4, with a tentative D call TRBD1 (5 bases). Trimming left V 2 bases short and J 8 bases short, with 12 bases between. Germline V gene data show CDR1 as GTSNPN and CDR2 as SVGIG (reference sequence). This CDR3 is built from 13 residues. The CDR3 spells CAWSSGIREKLFF. Written as DNA, the CDR3 is TGTGCCTGGAGTTCAGGGATTCGGGAAAAACTGTTTTTT.

V gene TRBV5-1 combines with J gene TRBJ1-1, with D uncertain. Trimming cost V 4 bases and J 1 base, with 20 bases left between them. CDR1 and CDR2 from the germline V gene are SGHRS and YFSETQ. The CDR3 length is 17 residues. The CDR3 DNA is TGCGCCAGCAGCCCCGGGGTCGGGGTCGGGAGGAACACTGAAGCTTTCTTT. Protein product: CASSPGVGVGRNTEAFF.